Below, one T cell receptor beta chain is given with its context. A read error is possible here, since a much larger clone lies one base away. These data are taken from a study of blood T cells in healthy people across ages. Together with a sample-barcoded 5' primer, a J-beta primer mix was included in a second PCR lasting roughly 6 to 12 cycles. TCRdb used MiXCR to reprocess the 5' RACE reads, holding one entry per CDR3 protein. The sample shows more than 800,000 distinct CDR3 sequences, under 30% of them seen only once. Sample: blood. The receptor's source is a woman at least 80 years old in good health.

For the CDR3, the DNA is TGTGCCAGCAGCCTAGGGTTTACTAGCGGGGGAGAGACCCGGTACTTC. Translated: CASSLGFTSGGETRYF. This chain uses TRBV5-4 with TRBJ2-7; 11 bases are a match to TRBD2. The V and J ends lost 4 bases and 12 bases, in that order; junction bases with no gene match: 18. The CDR3 is 16 amino acids. In germline, CDR1 is SGHNT, CDR2 YYREEE (reference sequence).